This T cell receptor (beta chain) emerged from a study of T-cell memory formation after mild COVID-19. Study-level points and caveats: For second-wave clones that peaked at day 37, SARS-CoV-2 specificity went unverified.

The CDR3 sequence is 12 residues long. Deletions cut 7 bases from V and 10 bases from J, with 14 bases between. CDR1 SNHLY and CDR2 FYNNEI come from the germline V gene. Worth noting for this clonotype: As yet, its antigen is unknown.

TCRdb re-called the 5' RACE reads with MiXCR, one entry per CDR3 protein. The top ten clones hold over 9% of a sample with roughly 450,000 distinct CDR3 sequences, roughly 18% of them seen once. Sequencing was done on a sample of PBMCs or a T cell subset sorted from them (not recorded which). The chain employs TRBV2 and TRBJ2-1; a possible D gene is TRBD2 (6 bases). The clonotype comes from an adult woman who had mild COVID-19 (a few samples of this study predate the infection). Cell type and time point are not known. The CDR3 reads CASTPLAREQFF. The CDR3 DNA sequence: TGTGCCAGCACGCCGCTAGCGCGCGAGCAGTTCTTC.